These 23 T cell receptor beta chains were sequenced from one sample in a study of blood T cell repertoires in COVID-19. Clones were read by immunoSEQ multiplex PCR, and TCRdb kept only the in-frame ones, dropping some. The profile shows tens of thousands of clones, 90% of them singletons. The sample comprised peripheral blood. The receptors stem from a man in his late teens or twenties with COVID-19, enrolled during active disease.

The chain combines TRBV5-1 with TRBJ1-2, with TRBD1 matching over 8 bases. The CDR3 spans 16 residues. V dropped 0 bases and J dropped 7; count of bases not matched to a gene: 11. Germline-derived CDR1 and CDR2 are SGHRS and YFSETQ. The CDR3 here is CASSLASETGVVGYTF. In DNA, the CDR3 is TGCGCCAGCAGCTTGGCTTCCGAGACAGGGGTGGTTGGCTACACCTTC.

The chain is built from TRBV27 and TRBJ2-7; the match to TRBD1 covers 10 bases. This CDR3 contains 14 residues. The J segment lost 4 bases and the V segment lost 6 bases, leaving 6 bases of the junction unmatched. CDR1 is MNHEY and CDR2 is SMNVEV in the germline V gene (reference sequence). The CDR3 DNA reads as TGTGCCAGCAGCCAGACAGGGGGCGGGTACGAGCAGTACTTC. Its protein product is CASSQTGGGYEQYF.

The rearrangement uses TRBV6-5 and TRBJ1-5, with D unresolved. This CDR3 has 14 amino acids. Germline values: CDR1 MNHEY, CDR2 SVGAGI. Trimming removed 5 bases at V and 0 bases at J, with 8 bases between. For the CDR3, the DNA is TGTGCCAGCAGTCGTCGAGGTAGCAATCAGCCCCAGCATTTT. Its translation: CASSRRGSNQPQHF.

V usage is TRBV4-1 and J usage is TRBJ2-7; 8 bases fit TRBD2. The CDR3 consists of 16 residues. Germline V gene sequence: CDR1 MGHRA, CDR2 YSYEKL. The ends lost 1 base at V and 5 bases at J; junction bases unmatched: 10. The CDR3 region is CASSQARTGGRDEQYF. The CDR3 DNA follows: TGCGCCAGCAGCCAAGCGAGGACGGGGGGGCGGGACGAGCAGTACTTC.

The V call is TRBV9, the J call TRBJ2-1; D remains unclear. Trimming stripped 3 bases from V and 6 bases from J, with 7 bases between. CDR1 is SGDLS, CDR2 YYNGEE, per germline. This CDR3 spans 12 amino acids. The CDR3 reads CASSGPPNEQFF. CDR3 nucleotides: TGTGCCAGCAGCGGGCCCCCCAATGAGCAGTTCTTC.

This clone was recorded once. This chain uses TRBV7-2 with TRBJ2-7; 7 bases align to TRBD1. V shed 5 bases and J 1 base; nucleotides not matched to a gene: 8. Germline V gene sequence: CDR1 SGHTA, CDR2 FQGNSA. The CDR3 has 15 amino acids. CDR3 residues: CASSPTGKGSYEQYF. In nucleotides, the CDR3 is TGTGCCAGCAGCCCGACAGGGAAAGGGTCCTACGAGCAGTACTTC.

This CDR3 is CASSFVPGYGYTF. In DNA form, the CDR3 reads TGTGCCAGCAGTTTCGTTCCCGGGTATGGCTACACCTTC. The chain couples TRBV12-3 or TRBV12-4 to TRBJ1-2, with D hard to call. Trimming took 3 bases from V and 5 from J, leaving 10 bases between them. This CDR3 is built from 13 residues.

J is TRBJ2-1 and V is TRBV24-1, with TRBD2 as a possible D gene (6 bases). The CDR3 runs 13 residues. The V and J ends lost 9 bases and 3 bases respectively, with 11 bases between them. In germline, CDR1 is KGHDR, CDR2 SFDVKD. The CDR3 region has the DNA TGTGCCACCTACTCTAGCGTCTACAATGAGCAGTTCTTC. Protein product: CATYSSVYNEQFF.

V usage is TRBV5-4 and J usage is TRBJ2-1; D is possibly TRBD2 (5 bases). Germline CDR1 and CDR2: SGHNT and YYREEE (reference sequence). Trimming took 0 bases from V and 0 from J, leaving 10 bases between them. The CDR3 totals 16 residues. CDR3 coding DNA: TGTGCCAGCAGCTTGGTCAAGAGCGGCTCCTACAATGAGCAGTTCTTC. Encoded protein: CASSLVKSGSYNEQFF.

J is TRBJ2-5 and V is TRBV27, with a possible D match to TRBD1 (5 bases). The V gene's germline CDR1 is MNHEY and CDR2 SMNVEV (reference sequence). This CDR3 comprises 15 residues. V lost 3 bases and J 3 bases, leaving 14 bases between the germline ends. For the CDR3, the DNA is TGTGCCAGCAGTTTCAGGGCCACGGGTAAAGAGACCCAGTACTTC. Translating gives CASSFRATGKETQYF.

This clone has a single count. The chain is built from TRBV19 and TRBJ2-1, with 8 bases matching TRBD1. J gave up 2 bases and V 3 bases, and 6 bases lay outside the gene matches. The length of the CDR3 is 16 residues. CDR1 and CDR2 from the germline V gene are LNHDA and SQIVND (reference sequence). The chain's CDR3 is CASSIGGTGAYNEQFF. The CDR3 DNA is TGTGCCAGTAGTATTGGCGGGACAGGCGCCTACAATGAGCAGTTCTTC.

This clone came up once. This chain uses TRBV9 with TRBJ2-2; TRBD1 is a possible D gene (6 bases). This CDR3 comprises 14 residues. Trimming shortened V by 4 bases and J by 4 bases, and 11 bases separated the two germline ends. Looked up from germline, CDR1 is SGDLS and CDR2 is YYNGEE. This CDR3 is CASSSRTATGELFF. The CDR3 region has the DNA TGTGCCAGCAGCTCAAGGACAGCCACCGGGGAGCTGTTTTTT.

This clone was seen a single time. V usage is TRBV27 and J usage is TRBJ1-5; TRBD1 matches at 7 bases. Unmatched junction bases numbered 6, after V lost 6 bases and J lost 1 base. This CDR3 region has 15 residues. The germline CDR1 and CDR2 sequences are MNHEY and SMNVEV (reference sequence). In nucleotides, the CDR3 is TGTGCCAGCAGCTACACGACAGGGAGCAATCAGCCCCAGCATTTT. It translates to CASSYTTGSNQPQHF.

The chain is built from TRBV28 and TRBJ2-7; 11 bases match TRBD2. The CDR3 has 14 residues. Germline V gene lookup returns CDR1 MDHEN and CDR2 SYDVKM. Trimming took 5 bases from V and 5 from J; bases not matched to a gene: 5. The CDR3 loop reads CASSALAGVDEQYF. The CDR3 DNA reads TGTGCCAGCAGTGCACTAGCGGGAGTCGACGAGCAGTACTTC.

The chain couples TRBV7-2 to TRBJ1-2, with unresolved D. CDR3 length: 13 amino acids. The V gene's germline CDR1 is SGHTA and CDR2 FQGNSA. Trimming stripped 1 base from V and 1 base from J, with 4 bases between. As DNA, the CDR3 is TGTGCCAGCAGCTTAGACAATAACTATGGCTACACCTTC. It translates to CASSLDNNYGYTF.

J is TRBJ2-2 and V is TRBV5-6; TRBD1 matches at 11 bases. This CDR3 is 16 amino acids long. Germline trimming cut 6 bases from V and 4 bases from J; bases unmatched to any gene: 8. The germline V gene encodes CDR1 SGHDT and CDR2 YYEEEE. CDR3 protein: CASTDSGTGGTGELFF. CDR3 nucleotides: TGTGCCAGCACCGACTCCGGGACAGGGGGCACCGGGGAGCTGTTTTTT.

The V and J genes are TRBV5-1 and TRBJ2-1, with 11 bases aligning to TRBD2. The V and J ends lost 0 bases and 0 bases, in that order; junction bases with no gene match: 8. The CDR3 extends over 19 amino acids. Looked up from germline, CDR1 is SGHRS and CDR2 is YFSETQ. The CDR3 DNA follows: TGCGCCAGCAGCTTGGTCGGTCTAGCGGGAGGCTTCTCCTACAATGAGCAGTTCTTC. It translates to CASSLVGLAGGFSYNEQFF.

The chain has TRBV28 and TRBJ2-7, with 7 bases aligning to TRBD1. V lost 5 bases to trimming and J lost 6 bases; unmatched junction nucleotides: 16. The CDR3 runs 16 residues. Germline CDR1 is MDHEN and CDR2 is SYDVKM. The CDR3 loop reads CASSLLAGGPVGEQYF. In DNA form, the CDR3 reads TGTGCCAGCAGTCTCCTAGCAGGGGGTCCGGTGGGCGAGCAGTACTTC. Complete variable domain (other parts from reference TRBV28 and TRBJ2-7): DVKVTQSSRYLVKRTGEKVFLECVQDMDHENMFWYRQDPGLGLRLIYFSYDVKMKEKGDIPEGYSVSREKKERFSLILESASTNQTSMYLCASSLLAGGPVGEQYFGPGTRLTVT.

This chain uses TRBV7-3 with TRBJ2-3, with no clear D. Trimming took off 3 bases at V and 5 bases at J, with 6 bases between the two ends. The CDR3 covers 12 residues. The germline gives CDR1 SGHTA, CDR2 FQGTGA. In nucleotides, the CDR3 is TGTGCCAGCAGCTTTCACGGAGATACGCAGTATTTT. Protein product: CASSFHGDTQYF.

The chain couples TRBV19 to TRBJ2-3; 12 bases are a match to TRBD2. This CDR3 is 16 amino acids long. Trimming at V came to 5 bases and at J to 10 bases, leaving 13 bases not matched to a gene. Germline-derived CDR1 and CDR2 are LNHDA and SQIVND (reference sequence). The CDR3 coding sequence is TGTGCCAGTAGTGGGACTAGCGGGTCCCCAGGGGCTGCGCAGTATTTT. Protein sequence: CASSGTSGSPGAAQYF.

A word on this clone: Compared with germline, one end of the junction differs, possibly owing to a read error. The chain employs TRBV15 and TRBJ1-4; possible D gene TRBD1, 5 bases. CDR1 is LNHNV and CDR2 is YYDKDF in the germline V gene (reference sequence). The CDR3 sequence is 15 residues long. CDR3 loop: CATSRRRGREEKLLF. DNA of the CDR3: TGTGCCACCAGCAGACGCCGGGGCAGGGAGGAAAAACTGCTTTTT. Complete variable domain (other parts from reference TRBV15 and TRBJ1-4): DAMVIQNPRYQVTQFGKPVTLSCSQTLNHNVMYWYQQKSSQAPKLLFHYYDKDFNNEADTPDNFQSRRPNTSFCFLDIRSPGLGDTAMYLCATSRRRGREEKLLFGSGTQLSVL.

This clone was detected only once. The CDR3 nucleotides are TGTGCCAGCAGCTTCGAAGCAGGGGGGTACGAGCAGTACTTC. Protein: CASSFEAGGYEQYF. This sequence joins TRBV11-2 and TRBJ2-7, with TRBD1 as a possible D gene (7 bases). V lost 3 bases and J 4 bases, leaving 13 bases between the germline ends. Germline V gene data show CDR1 as SGHAT and CDR2 as FQNNGV. CDR3 size: 14 residues.

This chain links TRBV2 with TRBJ2-7, with D possibly being TRBD2 (6 bases). The V end lost 5 bases, the J end lost 2 bases, and 16 bases lay between the germline ends. The CDR3 runs to 15 residues. Germline loops: CDR1 SNHLY, CDR2 FYNNEI. The CDR3 nucleotides are TGTGCCAGCAGTTCGGAGGGGATTCTGACCTACGAGCAGTACTTC. Its translation: CASSSEGILTYEQYF.